These 31 T cell receptor beta chains came from one sample sequenced in a study of T cell clonality in common variable immunodeficiency. Profiling relied on immunoSEQ multiplex PCR, and the TCRdb table lists in-frame clones only, not all of them. The table records roughly 51,000 clones without singletons, the ten largest covering roughly 5.3%. The sequencing sample was made of peripheral blood mononuclear cells. The receptors shown here come from a person aged 18 to 75 in good health.

This clone was picked up a small number of times. From the germline J gene comes the end of the CDR3, since the read stops 3 residues before it. The chain is built from TRBV18 and TRBJ2-3, with a possible D match to TRBD2 (6 bases). The germline V gene encodes CDR1 KGHSH and CDR2 LQKENI. The CDR3 consists of 18 residues. V lost 5 bases, J lost 0 bases, and 21 bases lay in between. CDR3 residues: CASSSRVAGPTSTDTQYF. Incomplete CDR3 DNA: TGTGCCAGCTCATCACGAGTGGCGGGGCCTACTAGCACAGATACG.

Many counts were recorded for this clone. The read halts 3 residues ahead of the CDR3 end, with the missing end drawn from the germline J gene. The rearrangement joins TRBV18 to TRBJ1-1; no clear D gene. Germline V gene data show CDR1 as KGHSH and CDR2 as LQKENI. The CDR3 is made up of 16 amino acids. Trimming cost V 3 bases and J 4 bases, with 18 bases left between them. The sequenced part of the CDR3 DNA is TGTGCCAGCTCACCGATTGGTTCCACAGTAAGCACTGAA. Its protein is CASSPIGSTVSTE. The whole CDR3 is CASSPIGSTVSTEAFF.

This clone showed up many times. The CDR3 extends 3 residues past the end of the read, so its final part is completed from the germline J gene. The J gene is TRBJ1-5, the V gene TRBV5-6; no clear D. This CDR3 spans 15 amino acids. Trimming shortened V by 2 bases and J by 2 bases, and 11 bases separated the two germline ends. CDR1 and CDR2 (germline): SGHDT, YYEEEE. CDR3 in amino acids: CASSFRWAGNQPQHF. The part of the CDR3 DNA that was read is TGTGCCAGCAGCTTCCGATGGGCCGGCAATCAGCCC.

This clone came up many times. Read coverage stops 3 residues before the CDR3 terminus; the germline J gene supplies the remainder. The chain combines TRBV20-1 with TRBJ1-2; D is unresolved. The germline V gene has CDR1 DFQATT and CDR2 SNEGSKA (reference sequence). The CDR3 sequence is 12 residues long. V was trimmed by 3 bases and J by 6 bases, leaving 11 bases between them. The CDR3 loop is CSARKGLDGYTF. The DNA read from the CDR3 is TGCAGTGCTAGGAAAGGGTTAGATGGC.

This clone occurred many times. It is likely a read error: a sequence one base away is far more abundant. The read terminates 3 residues before the CDR3 end, so the remaining end is supplied by the germline J gene. This sequence joins TRBV7-7 and TRBJ1-1, with unresolved D. Germline CDR1 reads SSHAT; CDR2 reads FNYEAQ (reference sequence). Trimming removed 1 base at V and 2 bases at J, with 5 bases between. The length of the CDR3 is 13 residues. The CDR3 sequence: CASSLDRNTEAFF. The CDR3 bases that were read are TGTGCCAGCAGCTTAGACAGAAACACTGAA.

This clone was found many times. The CDR3 DNA, read in part, is TGTGCCAGCAGCCAGGAAGCGGGCTACTCCTACGAG. Translation: CASSQEAGYSYE. The whole CDR3 reads CASSQEAGYSYEQYF. J is TRBJ2-7 and V is TRBV4-2; D perhaps matches TRBD2 (6 bases). The CDR3 extends 3 residues past the end of the read, so its final part is completed from the germline J gene. The CDR3 extends over 15 amino acids. Looked up from germline, CDR1 is LGHNA and CDR2 is YNFKEQ. V was cut by 3 bases and J by 0 bases, with 12 bases left in between.

In its sample, this clone was seen many times. With the read ending 3 residues before the CDR3 end, the germline J gene is used to fill in that end. The rearrangement uses TRBV20-1 and TRBJ2-7; D is uncertain. The V gene's germline CDR1 is DFQATT and CDR2 SNEGSKA (reference sequence). V shed 3 bases and J shed 6 bases, with 12 bases lying between them. This CDR3 has 12 residues. This CDR3 is CSASGGPGEQYF. CDR3 DNA (partial): TGCAGTGCTAGCGGTGGCCCGGGCGAG.

In its sample, this clone was seen many times. The read is 3 residues too short to cover the CDR3 end, so that end is filled in from the germline J gene. The rearrangement links TRBV10-3 to TRBJ2-5; tentatively, D is TRBD1 (6 bases). This CDR3 comprises 14 residues. Trimming took 2 bases from V and 5 from J, leaving 12 bases between them. Germline assignment: CDR1 ENHRY and CDR2 SYGVKD. CDR3 loop: CAISEQGRRETQYF. The sequenced CDR3 bases are TGTGCCATCAGTGAGCAGGGGCGCAGGGAGACC.

This clone showed up many times. The CDR3 end falls 3 residues outside the read, so it is completed with the germline J gene. The chain links TRBV10-3 to TRBJ2-1; tentative D call: TRBD2 (6 bases). Germline CDR1 is ENHRY and CDR2 is SYGVKD. V was cut by 4 bases and J by 8 bases, with 15 bases left in between. This CDR3 comprises 14 residues. The part of the CDR3 DNA that was read is TGTGCCATCAGTGCCGCGGGGAATAGCGATGAG. Translation gives CAISAAGNSDE. The entire CDR3 is CAISAAGNSDEQFF.

This clone has ten or more counts. Other nucleotide sequences in the sample specify the same CDR3. This CDR3 is CASSLPQGNTEAFF. Partial CDR3 DNA: TGCGCCAGCAGCTTGCCGCAGGGGAACACTGAA. The chain employs TRBV5-1 and TRBJ1-1, with a tentative D call TRBD1 (5 bases). The read gets to within 3 residues of the CDR3 end, and the germline J gene fills in the rest. The length of the CDR3 is 14 residues. V dropped 1 base and J dropped 1 base, with 8 bases sitting between them. Per the germline V gene, CDR1 is SGHRS and CDR2 is YFSETQ.

This clone was seen many times. The CDR3 end is not reached by the read, which stops 3 residues before it; the germline J gene fills it in. The V and J genes are TRBV11-2 and TRBJ2-7; 11 bases fit TRBD2. CDR3 length: 15 residues. The junction had 3 bases not matched to a gene; V was cut back by 5 bases and J by 0 bases. Germline-derived CDR1 and CDR2 are SGHAT and FQNNGV. Here the CDR3 reads CASSDGTSGSYEQYF. The CDR3 DNA, read in part, is TGTGCCAGCAGCGATGGGACTAGCGGCTCCTACGAG.

This clone was observed many times. The CDR3 is cut off 3 residues early in the read; its end comes from the germline J gene. This chain uses TRBV28 with TRBJ2-7; 10 bases match TRBD2. The trim removed 7 bases at V and 4 bases at J, leaving 16 bases unmatched. Per the germline V gene, CDR1 is MDHEN and CDR2 is SYDVKM. The CDR3 consists of 17 residues. The sequenced part of the CDR3 DNA is TGTGCCAGCAATGGGGGTATACCGGGACTAGCGAGATACGAG. Residues: CASNGGIPGLARYE. The entire CDR3 protein is CASNGGIPGLARYEQYF.

The table lists this clone with many counts. The read halts 3 residues ahead of the CDR3 end, with the missing end drawn from the germline J gene. The J gene is TRBJ2-1, the V gene TRBV7-9; no reliable D call. The V gene lost 5 bases and the J gene lost 6 bases, with 8 bases spanning the gap. Germline V gene lookup returns CDR1 SEHNR and CDR2 FQNEAQ (reference sequence). This CDR3 is built from 12 residues. CDR3 DNA, as far as it was read: TGTGCCAGCAGCGTACTTTTCAATGAG. It specifies CASSVLFNE. The whole CDR3 reads CASSVLFNEQFF.

Ten or more counts support this clone. With the read ending 3 residues before the CDR3 end, the germline J gene is used to fill in that end. The chain links TRBV19 to TRBJ2-3; 9 nucleotides align to TRBD2. V trimming: 7 bases; J trimming: 1 base; junction bases outside the gene matches: 9. Looked up from germline, CDR1 is LNHDA and CDR2 is SQIVND (reference sequence). This CDR3 contains 16 residues. CDR3 sequence reads: CASTKLAGYGTDTQYF. The covered CDR3 bases are TGTGCCAGTACTAAACTAGCGGGTTATGGCACAGATACG. Full variable domain (remainder filled in from reference TRBV19 and TRBJ2-3): DGGITQSPKYLFRKEGQNVTLSCEQNLNHDAMYWYRQDPGQGLRLIYYSQIVNDFQKGDIAEGYSVSREKKESFPLTVTSAQKNPTAFYLCASTKLAGYGTDTQYFGPGTRLTVL.

This clone was seen ten or more times. The sequence runs out 3 residues before the end of the CDR3; the remainder is reconstructed from the germline J gene. This sequence joins TRBV5-4 and TRBJ2-3, with TRBD2 matching 7 bases. CDR3 length: 14 amino acids. CDR1 and CDR2 from the germline V gene are SGHNT and YYREEE (reference sequence). Incomplete CDR3 DNA: TGTGCTTGGGAGCCCGGGGGGAGCACAGATACG. This translates into CAWEPGGSTDT. The CDR3, in full, reads CAWEPGGSTDTQYF.

Many counts were recorded for this clone. The CDR3 end is not reached by the read, which stops 3 residues before it; the germline J gene fills it in. This chain uses TRBV30 with TRBJ1-5, with D perhaps TRBD1 (6 bases). The CDR3 totals 15 residues. Trimming stripped 3 bases from V and 3 bases from J, with 15 bases between. Germline lookup yields CDR1 GTSNPN and CDR2 SVGIG (reference sequence). The CDR3 bases that were read are TGTGCCTGGAGCAGAGGAGGGGGAATCAATCAGCCC. This translates into CAWSRGGGINQP. The full CDR3 reads CAWSRGGGINQPQHF.

This clone showed up many times. The missing CDR3 end, 3 residues past where the read stops, is filled in from the germline J gene. This rearrangement joins TRBV20-1 to TRBJ2-7; 8 bases line up with TRBD1. After removal of 1 base from V and 1 base from J, the junction contained 6 bases not matched to a gene. This CDR3 has 15 amino acids. Germline V CDR1 and CDR2: DFQATT, SNEGSKA (reference sequence). The CDR3 here is CSARGQGFISYEQYF. The DNA read from the CDR3 is TGCAGTGCTAGAGGACAGGGGTTCATTTCCTACGAG.

This clone was counted at least ten times. Sequencing ends 3 residues short of the CDR3 end; the germline J gene provides the rest. The rearrangement uses TRBV7-2 and TRBJ2-6; 9 bases line up with TRBD1. V lost 0 bases to trimming and J lost 2 bases; unmatched junction nucleotides: 5. Germline V gives CDR1 SGHTA, CDR2 FQGNSA. The CDR3 spans 18 residues. The CDR3 region is CASSLAPGQGAGANVLTF. The CDR3 DNA, read in part, is TGTGCCAGCAGCTTAGCCCCGGGACAGGGAGCTGGGGCCAACGTC.

This clone occurred many times. Coverage ceases 3 residues before the CDR3 finishes, and the germline J gene fills in the end. V usage is TRBV11-2 and J usage is TRBJ2-1; 9 positions agree with TRBD2. Germline CDR1 reads SGHAT; CDR2 reads FQNNGV. Unmatched junction bases numbered 11, after V lost 5 bases and J lost 9 bases. This CDR3 contains 15 residues. CDR3 DNA, as far as it was read: TGTGCCAGCAGCGGACTAGCGAGTCTTAGTGTTGAG. Translated: CASSGLASLSVE. The CDR3 in full is CASSGLASLSVEQFF. Complete variable domain (other parts from reference TRBV11-2 and TRBJ2-1): EAGVAQSPRYKIIEKRQSVAFWCNPISGHATLYWYQQILGQGPKLLIQFQNNGVVDDSQLPKDRFSAERLKGVDSTLKIQPAKLEDSAVYLCASSGLASLSVEQFFGPGTRLTVL.

This clone has at least ten counts. The part of the CDR3 DNA that was read is TGTGCCAGCAGCGAGGGGAGTTCTGGAAACACC. It encodes CASSEGSSGNT. The entire CDR3 protein is CASSEGSSGNTIYF. The rearrangement joins TRBV7-8 to TRBJ1-3; D possibly corresponds to TRBD1 (5 bases). The DNA ends 3 residues before the CDR3 does, and the rest of the CDR3 is filled in from the germline J gene. Trimming stripped 5 bases from V and 1 base from J, with 9 bases between. The CDR3 totals 14 residues. The germline gives CDR1 SGHVS, CDR2 FQNEAQ.

This clone was observed at least ten times. The observed sequence ends 3 residues before the CDR3 terminus, with the missing tail filled in from the germline J gene. V usage is TRBV20-1 and J usage is TRBJ2-7; D is possibly TRBD1 (6 bases). The ends were cut back, 1 base at V and 4 bases at J, with 11 bases in the middle. The CDR3 loop spans 13 amino acids. Germline assignment: CDR1 DFQATT and CDR2 SNEGSKA (reference sequence). CDR3 bases read: TGCAGTGCTAGAGTCAGGGGCAGGTACGAG. Encoded protein: CSARVRGRYE. The whole CDR3 sequence reads CSARVRGRYEQYF.

This clone has ten or more counts. Coverage ceases 3 residues before the CDR3 finishes, and the germline J gene fills in the end. The chain uses TRBV28 and TRBJ2-1, with 8 bases aligning to TRBD1. This CDR3 spans 14 amino acids. Germline trimming cut 3 bases from V and 6 bases from J; bases unmatched to any gene: 4. Germline V gene sequence: CDR1 MDHEN, CDR2 SYDVKM. The CDR3 protein is CASSLPDRGNEQFF. The CDR3 bases that were read are TGTGCCAGCAGTTTGCCCGACAGGGGCAATGAG.

Many counts were recorded for this clone. The read stops 3 residues short of the end of the CDR3; the missing end is completed from the germline J gene. The chain is built from TRBV7-2 and TRBJ2-7; perhaps TRBD1 as D (6 bases). The V end was cut by 4 bases, the J end by 0 bases, with 13 bases between. CDR3 size: 15 residues. Germline V gene sequence: CDR1 SGHTA, CDR2 FQGNSA. CDR3 in amino acids: CASSSRDISSYEQYF. CDR3 DNA, as far as it was read: TGTGCCAGCAGCTCCCGGGACATAAGCTCCTACGAG.

This clone has at least ten counts. The read comes to an end 3 residues before the CDR3 does, leaving the germline J gene to fill in the end. The chain combines TRBV2 with TRBJ1-1; D gene unclear. V shed 5 bases and J shed 6 bases, with 10 bases lying between them. The germline CDR1 and CDR2 sequences are SNHLY and FYNNEI. This CDR3 has 12 amino acids. The CDR3: CASSYRKAEAFF. CDR3 bases read: TGTGCCAGCAGTTATAGAAAAGCTGAA.

This clone appeared many times. The read ends 3 residues shy of where the CDR3 ends; the end is completed using the germline J gene. The V and J genes are TRBV9 and TRBJ1-4, with 7 bases that match TRBD1. V was pared by 4 bases and J by 0 bases, with 3 bases of the junction left unmatched. Germline V gene sequence: CDR1 SGDLS, CDR2 YYNGEE. The CDR3 has 15 residues. CDR3 DNA (partial): TGTGCCAGCAGCCCTCAGGGGGCAACTAATGAAAAA. Translated, it gives CASSPQGATNEK. The CDR3 in full is CASSPQGATNEKLFF.

This clone has ten or more counts. Read sequence stops 3 residues before the CDR3 end, and the germline J gene provides the missing end. V gene TRBV5-1 combines with J gene TRBJ1-1, with a possible D match to TRBD1 (6 bases). Germline V gene sequence: CDR1 SGHRS, CDR2 YFSETQ. The CDR3 is made up of 17 amino acids. V lost 2 bases to trimming and J lost 3 bases, with 20 bases between them. The part of the CDR3 DNA that was read is TGCGCCAGCAGCTTTACAGGGCCAGGAAGAAGAGACACTGAA. Translation gives CASSFTGPGRRDTE. The full CDR3 protein reads CASSFTGPGRRDTEAFF. The full variable domain, with the rest looked up from reference TRBV5-1 and TRBJ1-1, is KAGVTQTPRYLIKTRGQQVTLSCSPISGHRSVSWYQQTPGQGLQFLFEYFSETQRNKGNFPGRFSGRQFSNSRSEMNVSTLELGDSALYLCASSFTGPGRRDTEAFFGQGTRLTVV.

At least ten counts were recorded for this clone. The read falls 3 residues short of the CDR3 end, and the missing part is taken from the germline J gene. This rearrangement joins TRBV18 to TRBJ1-1; no clear D. The V gene lost 5 bases and the J gene lost 5 bases, with 6 bases spanning the gap. Germline assignment: CDR1 KGHSH and CDR2 LQKENI. The CDR3 sequence is 11 residues long. CDR3 DNA, as far as it was read: TGTGCCAGCTCAAGCAGGACTGAA. It encodes CASSSRTE. The entire CDR3 sequence reads CASSSRTEAFF.

There are many counts of this clone. The CDR3 goes on 3 residues after the read ends, and that part is filled in from the germline J gene. J is TRBJ2-2 and V is TRBV5-1; 11 bases map to TRBD2. The CDR3 runs 16 residues. V was pared by 3 bases and J by 8 bases, with 9 bases of the junction left unmatched. Looked up from germline, CDR1 is SGHRS and CDR2 is YFSETQ. Partial CDR3 DNA: TGCGCCAGCAGCTCCACTACTAGCGGGAGAACGGGGGAG. It is translated as CASSSTTSGRTGE. The entire CDR3 is CASSSTTSGRTGELFF.

This clone was detected ten times or more. CDR3 residues: CSAPLAGGDNEQFF. The part of the CDR3 DNA that was read is TGCAGTGCTCCCCTAGCGGGAGGTGACAATGAG. The chain uses TRBV20-1 and TRBJ2-1, with TRBD2 matching over 11 bases. The read ends 3 residues shy of where the CDR3 ends; the end is completed using the germline J gene. V gave up 5 bases and J gave up 5 bases; unmatched junction bases: 5. Germline-derived CDR1 and CDR2 are DFQATT and SNEGSKA (reference sequence). The CDR3 runs to 14 residues.

The table lists this clone with many counts. The read terminates 3 residues ahead of where the CDR3 ends, so the germline J gene completes it. The rearrangement joins TRBV5-6 to TRBJ1-6; unclear D gene. Germline V CDR1 and CDR2: SGHDT, YYEEEE. Between the trimmed V and J ends, which lost 3 bases and 7 bases, there was a span of 5 bases. The CDR3 totals 12 residues. The CDR3 protein is CASSSRNSPLHF. The DNA read from the CDR3 is TGTGCCAGCAGCTCTCGGAATTCACCC.

This clone was counted at least ten times. The DNA read from the CDR3 is TGCAGTGCTACGTCGGGGGATCAGCCC. It translates to CSATSGDQP. The full CDR3 protein is CSATSGDQPQHF. The gene calls are TRBV20-1 and TRBJ1-5; D possibly corresponds to TRBD1 (5 bases). The CDR3 extends 3 residues past the end of the read, so its final part is completed from the germline J gene. Trimming removed 4 bases from V and 5 bases from J, with 9 bases in between. The CDR3 runs 12 residues. The germline V gene encodes CDR1 DFQATT and CDR2 SNEGSKA (reference sequence).